The present entry profiles one T cell receptor (beta chain) with its context. Antigen unknown. The sample comes from a study of cytomegalovirus exposure and HLA in healthy donors. Primers included in the PCR were 60 Vbeta and 13 Jbeta primers. Sequenced by immunoSEQ multiplex PCR; TCRdb stores in-frame clones only, minus some. The repertoire holds around 160,000 clones, with roughly three quarters as singletons. Regarding the study as a whole: Presence/absence analyses supposed approximately even sequencing depth among donors. Relative to equally common others, HLA-associated TCR beta chains showed greater clonal expansion in a later analysis. In a later analysis, 17,000 or so TCR beta sequences were associated with HLA alleles at 0.05 false discovery rate.

From germline, CDR1 is SGHRS and CDR2 YFSETQ. V shed 4 bases, J shed 5 bases, and the junction held 7 bases outside the gene matches. The CDR3 sequence is 15 residues long. The sequenced material came from PBMCs. The receptor comes from a woman aged 40-49 years in good health and CMV-seropositive. The rearrangement uses TRBV5-1 and TRBJ1-1; 11 bases map to TRBD1. CDR3 nucleotide sequence: TGCGCCAGCAGCGTCTCGGGACAGGGGGGGACTGAAGCTTTCTTT. It codes for CASSVSGQGGTEAFF. Based on the CDR3 plus reference TRBV5-1 and TRBJ1-1, the full variable domain is KAGVTQTPRYLIKTRGQQVTLSCSPISGHRSVSWYQQTPGQGLQFLFEYFSETQRNKGNFPGRFSGRQFSNSRSEMNVSTLELGDSALYLCASSVSGQGGTEAFFGQGTRLTVV.